The clone carrying this TCR beta chain came up many times. Its antigen is currently unknown. Trimming removed 3 bases from V and 5 bases from J; junction bases left unmatched: 7. The CDR3 consists of 15 residues. CDR1 and CDR2 from the germline V gene are SNHLY and FYNNEI. The sample comes from a study of molecular identifiers for immune sequencing clone quantification. Points from the study as a whole: Identical TCR molecules can share a barcode, and this sharing could underestimate highly expanded clone sizes.

TCRdb re-called the PCR reads through MiXCR, storing one row per CDR3 protein. The data show more than 300,000 distinct CDR3 sequences, about a fifth seen once. Specimen: naive CD8+ T cells from blood, with Jurkat cell RNA spiked in. As for subset: FACS-sorted CD8+CD4-CCR7+CD45RA+ naive T cells. The TCR sequence derives from a human donor in good health. Some libraries in this study had Jurkat cell RNA spiked in. The chain links TRBV2 to TRBJ1-1; 9 bases map to TRBD1. CDR3 region: CASSEPTGGETEAFF. As DNA, the CDR3 is TGTGCCAGCAGTGAGCCTACAGGGGGCGAAACTGAAGCTTTCTTT. The whole variable domain, remainder taken from reference TRBV2 and TRBJ1-1, is EPEVTQTPSHQVTQMGQEVILRCVPISNHLYFYWYRQILGQKVEFLVSFYNNEISEKSEIFDDQFSVERPDGSNFTLKIRSTKLEDSAMYFCASSEPTGGETEAFFGQGTRLTVV.